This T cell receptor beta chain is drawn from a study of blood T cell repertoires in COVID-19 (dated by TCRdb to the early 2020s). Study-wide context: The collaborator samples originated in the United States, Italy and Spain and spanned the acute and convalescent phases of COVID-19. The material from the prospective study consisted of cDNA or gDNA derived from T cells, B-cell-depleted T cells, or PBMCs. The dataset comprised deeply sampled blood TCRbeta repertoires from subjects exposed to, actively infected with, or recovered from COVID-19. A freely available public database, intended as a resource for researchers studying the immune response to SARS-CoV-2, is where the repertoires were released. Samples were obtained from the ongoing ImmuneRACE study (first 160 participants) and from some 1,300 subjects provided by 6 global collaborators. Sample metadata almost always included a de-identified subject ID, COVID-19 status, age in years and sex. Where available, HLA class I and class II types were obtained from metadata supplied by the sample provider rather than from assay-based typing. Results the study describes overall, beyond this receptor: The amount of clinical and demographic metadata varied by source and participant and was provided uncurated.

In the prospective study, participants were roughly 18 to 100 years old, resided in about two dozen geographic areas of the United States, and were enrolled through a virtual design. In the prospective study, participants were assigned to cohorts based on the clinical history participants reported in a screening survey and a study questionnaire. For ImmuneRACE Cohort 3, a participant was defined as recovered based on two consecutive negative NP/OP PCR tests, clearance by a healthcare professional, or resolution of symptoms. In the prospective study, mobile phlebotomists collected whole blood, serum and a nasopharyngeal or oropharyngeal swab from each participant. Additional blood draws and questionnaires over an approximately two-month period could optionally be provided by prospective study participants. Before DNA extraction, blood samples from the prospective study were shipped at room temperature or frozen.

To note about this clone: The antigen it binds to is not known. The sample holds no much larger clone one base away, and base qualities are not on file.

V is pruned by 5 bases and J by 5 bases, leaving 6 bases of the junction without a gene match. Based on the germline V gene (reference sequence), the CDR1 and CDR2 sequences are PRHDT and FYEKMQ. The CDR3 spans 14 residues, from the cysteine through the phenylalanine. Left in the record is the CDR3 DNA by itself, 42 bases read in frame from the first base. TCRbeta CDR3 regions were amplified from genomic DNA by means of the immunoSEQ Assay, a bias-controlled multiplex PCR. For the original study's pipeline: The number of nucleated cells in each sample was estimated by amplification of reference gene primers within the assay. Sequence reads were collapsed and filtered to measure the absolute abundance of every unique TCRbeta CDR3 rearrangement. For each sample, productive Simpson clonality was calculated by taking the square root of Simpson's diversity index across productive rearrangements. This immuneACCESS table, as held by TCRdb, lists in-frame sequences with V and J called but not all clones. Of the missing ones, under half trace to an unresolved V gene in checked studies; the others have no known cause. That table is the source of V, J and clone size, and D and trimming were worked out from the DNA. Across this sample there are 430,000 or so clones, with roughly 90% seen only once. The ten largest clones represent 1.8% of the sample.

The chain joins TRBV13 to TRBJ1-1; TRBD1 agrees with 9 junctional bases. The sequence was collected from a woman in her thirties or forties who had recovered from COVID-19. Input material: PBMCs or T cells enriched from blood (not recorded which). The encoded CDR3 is CASSAGTGKTEAFF. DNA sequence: TGTGCCAGCAGCGCCGGGACAGGGAAAACTGAAGCTTTCTTT.